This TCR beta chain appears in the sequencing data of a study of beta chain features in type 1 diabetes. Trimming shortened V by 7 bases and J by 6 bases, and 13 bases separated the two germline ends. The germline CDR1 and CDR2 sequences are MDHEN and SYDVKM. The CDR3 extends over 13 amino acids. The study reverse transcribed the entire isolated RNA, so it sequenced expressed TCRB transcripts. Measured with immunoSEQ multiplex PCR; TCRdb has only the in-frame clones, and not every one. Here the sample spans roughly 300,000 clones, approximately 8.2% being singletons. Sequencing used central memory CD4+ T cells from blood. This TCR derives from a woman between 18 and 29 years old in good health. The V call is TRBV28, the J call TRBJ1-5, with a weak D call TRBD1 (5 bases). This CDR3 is CASTGVWGQPQHF. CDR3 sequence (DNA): TGTGCCAGCACGGGGGTTTGGGGTCAGCCCCAGCATTTT. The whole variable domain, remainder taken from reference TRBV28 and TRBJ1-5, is DVKVTQSSRYLVKRTGEKVFLECVQDMDHENMFWYRQDPGLGLRLIYFSYDVKMKEKGDIPEGYSVSREKKERFSLILESASTNQTSMYLCASTGVWGQPQHFGDGTRLSIL.